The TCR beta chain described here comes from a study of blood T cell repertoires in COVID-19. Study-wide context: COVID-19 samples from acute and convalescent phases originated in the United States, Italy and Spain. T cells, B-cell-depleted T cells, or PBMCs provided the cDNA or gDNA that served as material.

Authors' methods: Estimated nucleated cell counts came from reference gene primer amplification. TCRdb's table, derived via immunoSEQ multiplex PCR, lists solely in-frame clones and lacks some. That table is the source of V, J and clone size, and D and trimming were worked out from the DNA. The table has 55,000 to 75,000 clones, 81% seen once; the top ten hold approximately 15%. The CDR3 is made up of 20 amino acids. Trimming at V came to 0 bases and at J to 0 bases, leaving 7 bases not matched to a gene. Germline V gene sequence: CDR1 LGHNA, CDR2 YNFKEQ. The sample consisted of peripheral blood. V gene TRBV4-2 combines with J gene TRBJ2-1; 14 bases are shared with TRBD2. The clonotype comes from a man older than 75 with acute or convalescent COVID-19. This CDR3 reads CASSQEPGLAGAYSYNEQFF. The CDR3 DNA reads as TGTGCCAGCAGCCAAGAGCCGGGACTAGCGGGAGCGTACTCCTACAATGAGCAGTTCTTC.